A single count supports the clone carrying this T cell receptor (beta chain). Germline lookup yields CDR1 MNHEY and CDR2 SVGAGI. The trim removed 5 bases at V and 0 bases at J, leaving 6 bases unmatched. The CDR3 contains 15 residues. The data were taken from a study of blood T cell repertoires in COVID-19. Background on the study: Samples of COVID-19 (acute and convalescent) were obtained from the United States, Italy and Spain. Nucleic acid was either cDNA or gDNA, and it came from T cells, B-cell-depleted T cells, or PBMCs.

How the authors handled the data: Amplification from reference gene primers served as the basis for estimated nucleated cell counts. Here immunoSEQ multiplex PCR was the method, and the copy in TCRdb shows in-frame clones only, minus some. V, J and clone size reflect that table, while D and trimming were determined from the DNA. Altogether 140,000 to 150,000 clones are present, approximately 91% being singletons, with the ten largest covering about 1.7%. The rearrangement links TRBV6-5 to TRBJ1-1; TRBD1 matches 7 bases. The specimen was peripheral blood. This TCR was sampled from a man between 65 and 79 years old with acute or convalescent COVID-19. The DNA for the CDR3 is TGTGCCAGCAGTCGACAGGGAGGCATGAACACTGAAGCTTTCTTT. Protein: CASSRQGGMNTEAFF.